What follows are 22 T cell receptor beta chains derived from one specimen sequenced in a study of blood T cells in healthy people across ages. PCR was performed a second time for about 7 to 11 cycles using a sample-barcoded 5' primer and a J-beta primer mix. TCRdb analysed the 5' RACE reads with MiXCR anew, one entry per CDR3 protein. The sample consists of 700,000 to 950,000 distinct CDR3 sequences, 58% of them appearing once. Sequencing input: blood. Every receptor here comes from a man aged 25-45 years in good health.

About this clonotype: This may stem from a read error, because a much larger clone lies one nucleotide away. CDR3: CAGSKIDRQETQYF. Here the CDR3 DNA reads TGTGCCGGCAGCAAAATCGACAGGCAAGAGACCCAGTACTTC. The chain is built from TRBV3-1 and TRBJ2-5, with a weak D call TRBD1 (6 bases). Germline CDR1 and CDR2: LGHDT and YNNKEL (reference sequence). This CDR3 region has 14 residues.

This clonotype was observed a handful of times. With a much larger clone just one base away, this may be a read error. The CDR3 sequence: CASSVGTGMTEQYF. The DNA of the CDR3 is TGTGCCAGCAGTGTCGGGACAGGAATGACCGAGCAGTACTTC. The chain joins TRBV7-9 to TRBJ2-7; TRBD1 aligns across 8 bases. V shed 6 bases and J 6 bases; nucleotides not matched to a gene: 10. CDR3 length: 14 residues. Germline V CDR1 and CDR2: SEHNR, FQNEAQ (reference sequence).

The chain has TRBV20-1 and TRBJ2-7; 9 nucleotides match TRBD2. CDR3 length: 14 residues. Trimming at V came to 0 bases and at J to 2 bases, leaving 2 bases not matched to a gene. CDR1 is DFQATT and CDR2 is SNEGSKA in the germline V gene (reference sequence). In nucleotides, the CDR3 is TGCAGTGCTAGAGATGTAGCGGGGGCCTACGAGCAGTACTTC. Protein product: CSARDVAGAYEQYF.

CDR3 sequence: CASSDGALVDKNIQYF. The CDR3 DNA is TGTGCCAGCAGTGACGGGGCGCTGGTCGACAAAAACATTCAGTACTTC. The rearrangement links TRBV6-6 to TRBJ2-4; D is possibly TRBD1 or TRBD2 (5 bases each). Trimming shortened V by 5 bases and J by 3 bases, and 17 bases separated the two germline ends. CDR1 and CDR2 from the germline V gene are MNHNY and SVGAGI (reference sequence). The CDR3 runs to 16 residues.

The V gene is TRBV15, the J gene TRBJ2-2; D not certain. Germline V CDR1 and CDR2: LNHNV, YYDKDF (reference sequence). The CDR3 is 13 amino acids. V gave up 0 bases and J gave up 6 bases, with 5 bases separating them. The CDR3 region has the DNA TGTGCCACCAGCAGAGACTTTGCCGGGGAGCTGTTTTTT. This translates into CATSRDFAGELFF.

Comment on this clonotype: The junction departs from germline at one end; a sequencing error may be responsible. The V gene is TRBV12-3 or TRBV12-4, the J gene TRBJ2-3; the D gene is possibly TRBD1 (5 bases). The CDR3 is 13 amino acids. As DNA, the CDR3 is TGTGCCCGCAGTTGGGGCGAACCTGATACGCAGTATTTT. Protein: CARSWGEPDTQYF.

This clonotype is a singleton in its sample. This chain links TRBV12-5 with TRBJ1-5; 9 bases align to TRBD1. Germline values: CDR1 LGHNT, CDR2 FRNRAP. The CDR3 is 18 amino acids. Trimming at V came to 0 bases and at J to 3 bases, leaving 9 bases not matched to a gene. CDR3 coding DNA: TGTGCTAGTGGTTTGGTACGCTCCGGGACAGGGAACAATCAGCCCCAGCATTTT. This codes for CASGLVRSGTGNNQPQHF. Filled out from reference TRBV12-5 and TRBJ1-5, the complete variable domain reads DARVTQTPRHKVTEMGQEVTMRCQPILGHNTVFWYRQTMMQGLELLAYFRNRAPLDDSGMPKDRFSAEMPDATLATLKIQPSEPRDSAVYFCASGLVRSGTGNNQPQHFGDGTRLSIL.

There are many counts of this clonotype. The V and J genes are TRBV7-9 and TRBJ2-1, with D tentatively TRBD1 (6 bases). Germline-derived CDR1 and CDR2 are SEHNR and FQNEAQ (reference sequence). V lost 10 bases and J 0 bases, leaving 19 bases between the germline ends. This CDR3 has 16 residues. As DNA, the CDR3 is TGTGCCACAGGTAGGGGGTTGACAAGCTCCTACAATGAGCAGTTCTTC. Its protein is CATGRGLTSSYNEQFF. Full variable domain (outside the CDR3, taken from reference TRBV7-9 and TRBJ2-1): DTGVSQNPRHKITKRGQNVTFRCDPISEHNRLYWYRQTLGQGPEFLTYFQNEAQLEKSRLLSDRFSAERPKGSFSTLEIQRTEQGDSAMYLCATGRGLTSSYNEQFFGPGTRLTVL.

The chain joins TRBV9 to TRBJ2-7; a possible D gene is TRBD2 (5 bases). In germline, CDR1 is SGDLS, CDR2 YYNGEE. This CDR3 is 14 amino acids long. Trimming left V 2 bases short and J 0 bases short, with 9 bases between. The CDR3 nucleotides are TGTGCCAGCAGCGTGGACTCCCACTCCTACGAGCAGTACTTC. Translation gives CASSVDSHSYEQYF.

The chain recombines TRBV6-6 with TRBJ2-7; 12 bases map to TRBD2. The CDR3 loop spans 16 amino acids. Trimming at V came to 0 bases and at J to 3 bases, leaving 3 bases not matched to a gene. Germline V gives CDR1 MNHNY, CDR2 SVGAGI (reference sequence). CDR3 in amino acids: CASSYSRLAGDYEQYF. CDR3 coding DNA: TGTGCCAGCAGTTACTCGAGACTAGCGGGAGACTACGAGCAGTACTTC.

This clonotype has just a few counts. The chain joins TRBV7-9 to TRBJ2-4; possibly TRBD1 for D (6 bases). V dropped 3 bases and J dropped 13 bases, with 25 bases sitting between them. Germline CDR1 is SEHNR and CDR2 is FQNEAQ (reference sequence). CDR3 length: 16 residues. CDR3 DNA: TGTGCCAGCAGCTTGTTCCTACAGGGATCCCTTGGGGAGCAGTACTTC. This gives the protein CASSLFLQGSLGEQYF.

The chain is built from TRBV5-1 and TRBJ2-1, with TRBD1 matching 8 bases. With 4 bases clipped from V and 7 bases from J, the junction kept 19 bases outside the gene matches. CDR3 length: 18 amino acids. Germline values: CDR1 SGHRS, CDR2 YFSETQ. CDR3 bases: TGCGCCAGCAGCCACGATGAGTACGGGACAGGTAGGAGGAATGAGCAGTTCTTC. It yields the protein CASSHDEYGTGRRNEQFF. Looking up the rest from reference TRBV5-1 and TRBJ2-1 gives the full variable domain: KAGVTQTPRYLIKTRGQQVTLSCSPISGHRSVSWYQQTPGQGLQFLFEYFSETQRNKGNFPGRFSGRQFSNSRSEMNVSTLELGDSALYLCASSHDEYGTGRRNEQFFGPGTRLTVL.

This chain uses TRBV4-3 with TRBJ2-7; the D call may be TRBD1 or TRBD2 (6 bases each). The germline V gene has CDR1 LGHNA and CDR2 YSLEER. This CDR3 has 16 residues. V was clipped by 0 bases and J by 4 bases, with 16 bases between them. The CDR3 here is CASSQDRGGPRYEQYF. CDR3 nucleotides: TGCGCCAGCAGCCAAGATCGTGGGGGGCCTCGATACGAGCAGTACTTC.

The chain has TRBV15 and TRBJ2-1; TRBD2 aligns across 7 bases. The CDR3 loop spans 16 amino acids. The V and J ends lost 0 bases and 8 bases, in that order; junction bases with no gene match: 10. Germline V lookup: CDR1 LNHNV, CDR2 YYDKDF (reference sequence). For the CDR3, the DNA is TGTGCCACCAGCAGAGATGAATGGACTAGAGGGTATGAGCAGTTCTTC. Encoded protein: CATSRDEWTRGYEQFF.

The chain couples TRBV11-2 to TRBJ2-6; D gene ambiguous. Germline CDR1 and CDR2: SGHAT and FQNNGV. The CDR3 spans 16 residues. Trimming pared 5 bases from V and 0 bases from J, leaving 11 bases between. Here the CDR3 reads CASSQGRPSGANVLTF. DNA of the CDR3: TGTGCCAGCAGCCAAGGACGGCCCTCTGGGGCCAACGTCCTGACTTTC.

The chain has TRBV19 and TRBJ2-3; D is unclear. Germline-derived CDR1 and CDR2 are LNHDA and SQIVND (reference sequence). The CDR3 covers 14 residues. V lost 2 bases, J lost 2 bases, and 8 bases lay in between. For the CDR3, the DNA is TGTGCCAGTAGTATACGGACGGTCACAGATACGCAGTATTTT. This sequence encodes CASSIRTVTDTQYF.

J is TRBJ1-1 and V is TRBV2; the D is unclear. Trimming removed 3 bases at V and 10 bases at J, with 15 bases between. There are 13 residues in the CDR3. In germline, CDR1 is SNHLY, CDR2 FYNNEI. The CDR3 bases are TGTGCCAGCAGTGACTCTCGGAGTGCAGCAGCTTTCTTT. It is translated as CASSDSRSAAAFF.

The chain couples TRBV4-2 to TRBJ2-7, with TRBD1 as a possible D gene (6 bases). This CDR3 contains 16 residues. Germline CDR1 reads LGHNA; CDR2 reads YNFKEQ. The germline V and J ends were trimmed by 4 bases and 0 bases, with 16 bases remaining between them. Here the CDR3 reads CASSRPTGQGSYEQYF. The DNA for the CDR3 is TGTGCCAGCAGCCGCCCTACAGGGCAAGGCTCCTACGAGCAGTACTTC.

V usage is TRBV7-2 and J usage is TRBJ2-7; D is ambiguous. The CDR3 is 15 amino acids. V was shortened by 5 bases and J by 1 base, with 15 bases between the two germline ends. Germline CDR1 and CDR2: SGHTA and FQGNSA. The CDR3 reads CASSLGSSRSYEQYF. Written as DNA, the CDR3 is TGTGCCAGCAGCCTGGGGTCTAGTCGTTCCTACGAGCAGTACTTC.

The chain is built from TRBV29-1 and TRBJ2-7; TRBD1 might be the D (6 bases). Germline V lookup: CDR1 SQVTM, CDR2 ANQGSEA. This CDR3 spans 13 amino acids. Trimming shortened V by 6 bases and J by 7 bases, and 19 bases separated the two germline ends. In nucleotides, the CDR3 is TGCAGCGTCCGGGACAACATACAATGGGAGCAGTACTTC. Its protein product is CSVRDNIQWEQYF.

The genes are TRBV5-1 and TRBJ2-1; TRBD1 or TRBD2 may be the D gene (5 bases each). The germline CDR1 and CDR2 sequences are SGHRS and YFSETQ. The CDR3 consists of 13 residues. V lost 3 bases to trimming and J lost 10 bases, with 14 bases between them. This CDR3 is CASSWSAWGEQFF. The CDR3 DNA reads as TGCGCCAGCAGCTGGTCCGCATGGGGGGAGCAGTTCTTC.

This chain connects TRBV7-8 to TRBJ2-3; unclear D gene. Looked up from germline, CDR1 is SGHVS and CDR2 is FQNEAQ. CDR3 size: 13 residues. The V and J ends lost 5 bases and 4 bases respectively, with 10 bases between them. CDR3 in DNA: TGTGCCAGCAGCCCCCTTGCCGCAGATACGCAGTATTTT. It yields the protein CASSPLAADTQYF.